Listed below are T cell receptor beta chains from one sample, sequenced in a study of early T cells in non-severe SARS-CoV-2 infection. TCRdb fed the 5' RACE reads into MiXCR, producing one record per CDR3 protein. Of 70,000 to 95,000 distinct CDR3 sequences in the sample, 13% to 15% were seen once. The sequenced material came from whole blood. These receptors originate from an adult who was a healthcare worker with PCR-confirmed SARS-CoV-2 infection or an uninfected control (not recorded which). CDR3s include the opening cysteine and the closing phenylalanine or tryptophan.

j_call	v_call	cdr3_aa
TRBJ1-5	TRBV3-1	CASSPARDRVQPQHF
TRBJ2-1	TRBV6-1	CASSEGDINEQFF
TRBJ1-5	TRBV19	CASSPSEGTSNQPQHF
TRBJ1-5	TRBV6-6	CASSSPPDQPQHF
TRBJ1-2	TRBV20-1	CSVLRDRVAYGYTF
TRBJ2-7	TRBV6-1	CASSEPTGGGYEQYF
TRBJ2-1	TRBV2	CASSETSRADNEQFF
TRBJ2-7	TRBV25-1	CASSGDRDEQYF
TRBJ1-1	TRBV14	CASSQGRHTEAFF
TRBJ2-1	TRBV30	CAWSGRGATYNEQFF
TRBJ1-1	TRBV7-3	CASSANRNTEAFF
TRBJ1-1	TRBV7-9	CASSLNQQGSTEAFF
TRBJ2-7	TRBV5-4	CASSIGQAKQYF
TRBJ1-1	TRBV20-1	CSAGESERAFF
TRBJ1-4	TRBV27	CASSLSAGFEGKLFF
TRBJ2-2	TRBV6-5	CASSSRGDALYTGELFF
TRBJ2-7	TRBV12-3/TRBV12-4	CASSLAQLAVYEQYF
TRBJ1-1	TRBV18	CASSPNRNTEAFF
TRBJ2-7	TRBV11-2	CASSLGYNEQYF
TRBJ1-3	TRBV7-7	CASSPASGNTIYF
TRBJ2-5	TRBV6-2/TRBV6-3	CASKLGETQYF
TRBJ2-7	TRBV7-6	CASSGLASYEQYF
TRBJ1-1	TRBV3-1	CASSQRPGIHPNTEAFF
TRBJ2-7	TRBV29-1	CSVHDRGRGEQYF
TRBJ2-7	TRBV20-1	CSARDYHRDRGYEQYF
TRBJ2-7	TRBV29-1	CSVGDSRYEQYF